A single sample is the source of the 14 T cell receptor beta chains below, sequenced in a study of control samples from healthy donors and cancer patients. Generated by immunoSEQ multiplex PCR, the TCRdb table keeps only in-frame clones and is missing some. Of about 270,000 clones listed, roughly 87% are singletons. The sequencing input was PBMCs. The origin of the receptors is a woman in her fifties or sixties with lung cancer.

This clone appeared a few times. The chain links TRBV5-8 to TRBJ1-1; weak D call: TRBD1 (5 bases). The CDR3 has 15 residues. CDR1 and CDR2 from the germline V gene are SGHTS and YDEGEE. V was shortened by 2 bases and J by 6 bases, with 17 bases between the two germline ends. The CDR3 bases are TGTGCCAGCAGCTTTAGTCCCAGGGTTCGGCCTGAAGCTTTCTTT. This gives the protein CASSFSPRVRPEAFF.

The table lists this clone with a count of one. The V and J genes are TRBV29-1 and TRBJ1-2; D gene uncertain. Germline CDR1 and CDR2: SQVTM and ANQGSEA. This CDR3 is built from 10 residues. The V gene lost 4 bases and the J gene lost 8 bases, with 8 bases spanning the gap. CDR3 amino acids: CSVVSSGYTF. Here the CDR3 DNA reads TGCAGCGTTGTCTCGAGCGGCTACACCTTC.

The V gene is TRBV21-1, the J gene TRBJ1-1. TRBV21-1 is classified as a pseudogene. The CDR3 covers 12 residues. The CDR3 reads CASSEKATEAFF. CDR3 coding DNA: TGTGCCAGCAGCGAGAAGGCCACTGAAGCTTTCTTT.

The chain links TRBV6-5 to TRBJ2-3; TRBD2 aligns across 8 bases. This CDR3 has 15 residues. V gave up 9 bases and J gave up 6 bases; unmatched junction bases: 14. In germline, CDR1 is MNHEY, CDR2 SVGAGI. In DNA form, the CDR3 reads TGTGCCAGTTACCAGGGACTAGTTAGTACGGATACGCAGTATTTT. Translated: CASYQGLVSTDTQYF.

The V and J genes are TRBV11-3 and TRBJ1-1; D remains ambiguous. With 4 bases removed from V and 3 bases from J, the gap between germline ends came to 24 bases. CDR1 is SGHNT and CDR2 is YENEEA in the germline V gene. This CDR3 contains 18 residues. CDR3 protein: CASSSASNRPNSDTEAFF. In DNA, the CDR3 is TGTGCCAGCAGCTCTGCTTCCAATAGGCCCAATTCGGACACTGAAGCTTTCTTT.

The chain employs TRBV19 and TRBJ2-1; D gene uncertain. CDR1 is LNHDA and CDR2 is SQIVND in the germline V gene (reference sequence). The CDR3 sequence is 13 residues long. V was trimmed by 1 base and J by 4 bases, leaving 5 bases between them. CDR3 DNA: TGTGCCAGTAGTATAGGCCAGTACAATGAGCAGTTCTTC. This codes for CASSIGQYNEQFF.

The chain links TRBV5-1 to TRBJ2-1, with D tentatively TRBD2 (6 bases). The V gene lost 4 bases and the J gene lost 4 bases, with 12 bases spanning the gap. The V gene's germline CDR1 is SGHRS and CDR2 YFSETQ. The CDR3 sequence is 14 residues long. For the CDR3, the DNA is TGCGCCAGCAGCCTCCCGGGACTTTACAATGAGCAGTTCTTC. It encodes CASSLPGLYNEQFF.

V is TRBV7-9 and J is TRBJ1-5; D gene uncertain. Trimming removed 1 base at V and 5 bases at J, with 9 bases between. Germline CDR1 SEHNR, CDR2 FQNEAQ (reference sequence). The CDR3 is 14 residues long. The CDR3 reads CASSLDGFHQPQHF. The CDR3 DNA reads TGTGCCAGCAGCTTAGACGGCTTCCATCAGCCCCAGCATTTT.

The chain joins TRBV5-4 to TRBJ1-5; unclear D gene. Germline CDR1 SGHNT, CDR2 YYREEE (reference sequence). Trimming pared 0 bases from V and 6 bases from J, leaving 7 bases between. The length of the CDR3 is 13 residues. CDR3 sequence reads: CASSLGGGQPQHF. The CDR3, as DNA: TGTGCCAGCAGCTTGGGGGGAGGTCAGCCCCAGCATTTT.

The chain links TRBV3-1 (or the pseudogene TRBV3-2) to TRBJ2-5; no clear D gene. This CDR3 has 14 amino acids. Trimming left V 6 bases short and J 5 bases short, with 16 bases between. CDR1 is LGHDT, CDR2 YNNKEL, per germline (reference sequence). The CDR3 region has the DNA TGTGCCAGCAGTCACGCGGCCTCGTCGGAGACCCAGTACTTC. It is translated as CASSHAASSETQYF.

This rearrangement joins TRBV9 to TRBJ1-1; a weak D match, TRBD1 (6 bases). The CDR3 loop spans 15 amino acids. Trimming removed 0 bases from V and 3 bases from J, with 12 bases in between. Germline V lookup: CDR1 SGDLS, CDR2 YYNGEE. As DNA, the CDR3 is TGTGCCAGCAGCGTAGACGGACAGTCGTACACTGAAGCTTTCTTT. Amino acids: CASSVDGQSYTEAFF.

The chain uses TRBV5-6 and TRBJ1-1; 7 bases align to TRBD1. This CDR3 has 14 residues. The junction had 4 bases not matched to a gene; V was cut back by 3 bases and J by 2 bases. From germline, CDR1 is SGHDT and CDR2 YYEEEE. The CDR3 region is CASSSTGFNTEAFF. CDR3 DNA: TGTGCCAGCAGCTCGACAGGGTTCAACACTGAAGCTTTCTTT.

This sequence joins TRBV7-9 and TRBJ1-4, with D unclear. This CDR3 contains 14 residues. V was pared by 5 bases and J by 1 base, with 8 bases between. Looked up from germline, CDR1 is SEHNR and CDR2 is FQNEAQ (reference sequence). DNA of the CDR3: TGTGCCAGCAGCCCTGGAGTAACTAATGAAAAACTGTTTTTT. Protein sequence: CASSPGVTNEKLFF.

The genes are TRBV3-1 (or the pseudogene TRBV3-2) and TRBJ2-1; D uncertain. Trimming took off 0 bases at V and 5 bases at J, with 8 bases between the two ends. CDR1 is LGHDT and CDR2 is YNNKEL in the germline V gene (reference sequence). CDR3 length: 14 residues. The CDR3 protein is CASSQDTRNNEQFF. The CDR3 DNA reads as TGTGCCAGCAGCCAAGATACGAGAAACAATGAGCAGTTCTTC.